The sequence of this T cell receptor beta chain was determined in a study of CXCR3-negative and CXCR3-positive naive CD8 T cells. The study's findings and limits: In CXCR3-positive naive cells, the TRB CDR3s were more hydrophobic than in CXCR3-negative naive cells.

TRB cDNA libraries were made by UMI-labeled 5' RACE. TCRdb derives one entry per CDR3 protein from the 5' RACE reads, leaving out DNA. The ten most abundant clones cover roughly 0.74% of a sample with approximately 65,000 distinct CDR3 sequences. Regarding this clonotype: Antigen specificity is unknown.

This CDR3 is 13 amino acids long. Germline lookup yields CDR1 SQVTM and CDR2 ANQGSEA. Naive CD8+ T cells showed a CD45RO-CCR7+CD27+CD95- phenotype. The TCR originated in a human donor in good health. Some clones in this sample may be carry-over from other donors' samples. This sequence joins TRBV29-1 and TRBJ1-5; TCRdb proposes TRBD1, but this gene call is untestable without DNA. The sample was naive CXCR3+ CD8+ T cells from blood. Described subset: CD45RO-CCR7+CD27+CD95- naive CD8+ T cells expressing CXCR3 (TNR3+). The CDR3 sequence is CSASTGGYQPQHF.